The following is a TCR beta chain sequence with its context. Its specificity is unknown. This sample is drawn from a study of a mutant IDH1 vaccine in newly diagnosed glioma. Broader study findings: No link was apparently found between pseudoprogression and changes in top peripheral T cell clonotypes.

The time point here: baseline, week 1 (first vaccination visit). The treatment is: pre-vaccination baseline after standard-of-care therapy. The CDR3 consists of 18 residues. Germline V gives CDR1 SGHVS, CDR2 FNYEAQ. With 5 bases removed from V and 4 bases from J, the gap between germline ends came to 26 bases. Sequencing used immunoSEQ multiplex PCR; TCRdb keeps in-frame clones, though not all of them. The sample shows some 100,000 clones, under 90% of them seen only once. Source: PBMCs, taken from a glioma patient treated with radiotherapy, temozolomide or both. This rearrangement joins TRBV7-6 to TRBJ2-5; D possibly uses TRBD1 or TRBD2 (6 bases each). The sequence was obtained from a woman aged 50 to 60 with glioma. CDR3 nucleotides: TGTGCCAGCAGCGCCCGGGAGATTTGGGACAATAGGGGAGAGACCCAGTACTTC. It translates to CASSAREIWDNRGETQYF.